The 5 T cell receptor beta chains given below trace back to one sample, sequenced in a study of cytomegalovirus exposure and HLA in healthy donors. 60 Vbeta and 13 Jbeta primers were used in PCR. Assay used: immunoSEQ multiplex PCR; TCRdb lists only in-frame clones, some missing. The sample lists 200,000 to 250,000 clones, about two thirds occurring once. The sample was PBMCs. The receptors here all came from a man aged 35 to 55 in good health and CMV-seropositive.

Notes on this clone: An end of the junction differs from the germline gene, which may be a read error. The chain is built from TRBV7-9 and TRBJ2-7, with 7 bases matching TRBD1. The germline CDR1 and CDR2 sequences are SEHNR and FQNEAQ (reference sequence). This CDR3 region has 14 residues. The CDR3 loop is CSSSLVNRGSEQYF. The CDR3 DNA reads TGTTCCAGCAGCTTAGTTAACAGGGGCTCCGAGCAGTACTTC.

The chain recombines TRBV13 with TRBJ2-6; TRBD1 is a possible D gene (5 bases). Germline V gene data show CDR1 as PRHDT and CDR2 as FYEKMQ (reference sequence). V dropped 3 bases and J dropped 2 bases, with 17 bases sitting between them. The CDR3 spans 18 residues. This CDR3 reads CASSFGAGLLTGANVLTF. CDR3 sequence (DNA): TGTGCCAGCAGCTTTGGGGCAGGGCTTTTAACTGGGGCCAACGTCCTGACTTTC. Full variable domain (outside the CDR3, taken from reference TRBV13 and TRBJ2-6): AAGVIQSPRHLIKEKRETATLKCYPIPRHDTVYWYQQGPGQDPQFLISFYEKMQSDKGSIPDRFSAQQFSDYHSELNMSSLELGDSALYFCASSFGAGLLTGANVLTFGAGSRLTVL.

This chain uses TRBV18 with TRBJ2-1; 7 bases fit TRBD1. The CDR3 consists of 17 residues. The V and J ends lost 4 bases and 4 bases, in that order; junction bases with no gene match: 13. Germline V CDR1 and CDR2: KGHSH, LQKENI. The CDR3 spells CASSLKRDSWAYNEQFF. The CDR3 nucleotides read TGTGCCAGCTCACTGAAGAGGGACAGCTGGGCGTACAATGAGCAGTTCTTC.

This rearrangement joins TRBV5-1 to TRBJ2-7; TRBD2 matches 12 bases. CDR1 and CDR2 (germline): SGHRS, YFSETQ. There are 17 residues in the CDR3. The ends lost 1 base at V and 3 bases at J; junction bases unmatched: 8. For the CDR3, the DNA is TGCGCCAGCAGCTTGAGGCTAGCGGGGGGGAATTACTACGAGCAGTACTTC. This gives the protein CASSLRLAGGNYYEQYF.

The chain couples TRBV10-2 to TRBJ1-6; D might be TRBD1 (6 bases). Trimming left V 6 bases short and J 7 bases short, with 13 bases between. The CDR3 is made up of 14 amino acids. Germline values: CDR1 WSHSY, CDR2 SAAADI. Here the CDR3 reads CASRGASKNSPLHF. CDR3 DNA sequence: TGCGCCAGCAGGGGGGCCTCGAAAAATTCACCCCTCCACTTT.